What follows are 17 T cell receptor beta chains derived from one specimen sequenced in a study of blood T cell repertoires in COVID-19. Assay: immunoSEQ multiplex PCR; the TCRdb copy retains only in-frame clones and omits some. Of about 250,000 clones in the sample, around 86% were seen once. The specimen was PBMCs or T cells enriched from blood (not recorded which). Receptor source: a man aged 40-55 years who had recovered from COVID-19.

The gene calls are TRBV18 and TRBJ1-4; D perhaps matches TRBD1 (6 bases). CDR1 and CDR2 from the germline V gene are KGHSH and LQKENI. V lost 5 bases and J 0 bases, leaving 13 bases between the germline ends. CDR3 length: 16 residues. CDR3 DNA sequence: TGTGCCAGCTCATCCCGACAGGCTGCAACTAATGAAAAACTGTTTTTT. It encodes CASSSRQAATNEKLFF.

This chain uses TRBV7-2 with TRBJ2-6, with 8 bases lining up with TRBD2. The V and J ends lost 5 bases and 0 bases, in that order; junction bases with no gene match: 6. Germline V gives CDR1 SGHTA, CDR2 FQGNSA. The CDR3 totals 17 residues. The CDR3 sequence is CASSPSGGNSGANVLTF. Here the CDR3 DNA reads TGTGCCAGCAGCCCGTCGGGGGGGAACTCTGGGGCCAACGTCCTGACTTTC.

This chain links TRBV27 with TRBJ1-1; 9 nucleotides line up with TRBD1. With 1 base clipped from V and 10 bases from J, the junction kept 7 bases outside the gene matches. From germline, CDR1 is MNHEY and CDR2 SMNVEV (reference sequence). The CDR3 runs to 14 residues. The CDR3 region has the DNA TGTGCCAGCAGTTTATATGCCGGGACAGGGTCAGCTTTCTTT. The encoded protein is CASSLYAGTGSAFF.

V is TRBV27 and J is TRBJ2-7; D gene uncertain. The V end was cut by 0 bases, the J end by 6 bases, with 9 bases between. CDR1 and CDR2 from the germline V gene are MNHEY and SMNVEV (reference sequence). The CDR3 loop spans 13 amino acids. This chain's CDR3 is CASSLSISREQYF. The CDR3, as DNA: TGTGCCAGCAGTTTATCTATCTCCCGCGAGCAGTACTTC.

The rearrangement joins TRBV3-1 (or the pseudogene TRBV3-2) to TRBJ2-3; 9 bases are shared with TRBD1. The CDR3 consists of 19 residues. CDR1 is LGHDT, CDR2 YNNKEL, per germline (reference sequence). Losses at the gene ends were 3 bases for V and 1 base for J; bases not matched to a gene: 14. CDR3 DNA sequence: TGTGCCAGCAGCCAGGATGTTTATCCGACAGGGGGACGCACAGATACGCAGTATTTT. It specifies CASSQDVYPTGGRTDTQYF.

The chain has TRBV7-2 and TRBJ2-3; 10 bases map to TRBD1. Trimming at V came to 5 bases and at J to 1 base, leaving 3 bases not matched to a gene. The CDR3 consists of 15 residues. Germline CDR1 reads SGHTA; CDR2 reads FQGNSA. The DNA for the CDR3 is TGTGCCAGCAGCCCCGGGACAGGGGGCACAGATACGCAGTATTTT. Translation: CASSPGTGGTDTQYF.

The genes are TRBV7-2 and TRBJ2-5; D is unresolved. The CDR3 runs 13 residues. Trimming removed 4 bases from V and 7 bases from J, with 13 bases in between. Per germline, CDR1 SGHTA and CDR2 FQGNSA. CDR3 amino acids: CASSYESPRTQYF. Here the CDR3 DNA reads TGTGCCAGCAGCTATGAGTCCCCGCGGACCCAGTACTTC.

The chain uses TRBV3-1 (or the pseudogene TRBV3-2) and TRBJ1-2, with D hard to call. The CDR3 contains 12 residues. Germline V gene lookup returns CDR1 LGHDT and CDR2 YNNKEL (reference sequence). The V end lost 4 bases, the J end lost 8 bases, and 11 bases lay between the germline ends. The CDR3 spells CASSLREGGYTF. DNA of the CDR3: TGTGCCAGCAGCCTAAGGGAGGGCGGCTACACCTTC.

This clone has just one count. This chain connects TRBV3-1 (or the pseudogene TRBV3-2) to TRBJ2-2; 7 bases map to TRBD1. V shed 1 base, J shed 3 bases, and the junction held 8 bases outside the gene matches. From germline, CDR1 is LGHDT and CDR2 YNNKEL (reference sequence). The CDR3 covers 17 residues. CDR3 nucleotides: TGTGCCAGCAGCCAAGCCCCGGGACAGCCCTACACCGGGGAGCTGTTTTTT. It yields the protein CASSQAPGQPYTGELFF.

This rearrangement joins TRBV6-5 to TRBJ1-4; TRBD1 matches 12 bases. Germline V gene data show CDR1 as MNHEY and CDR2 as SVGAGI. J gave up 7 bases and V 6 bases, and 6 bases lay outside the gene matches. CDR3 length equals 15 residues. The CDR3 coding sequence is TGTGCCAGCAGATCTTCGGGACAGGGGGCTGAAAAACTGTTTTTT. It yields the protein CASRSSGQGAEKLFF.

The J gene is TRBJ2-7, the V gene TRBV7-8; 9 positions agree with TRBD2. The germline gives CDR1 SGHVS, CDR2 FQNEAQ. J lost 2 bases, V lost 5 bases, and 19 bases had no gene match. The CDR3 has 19 residues. Written as DNA, the CDR3 is TGTGCCAGCAGCCCCCGGGGCGGGCTAGCGGGGTCCCAAGCCTACGAGCAGTACTTC. Encoded protein: CASSPRGGLAGSQAYEQYF.

The chain joins TRBV18 to TRBJ2-2; 9 bases match TRBD1. CDR1 is KGHSH, CDR2 LQKENI, per germline. The CDR3 is 18 residues long. V shed 1 base and J 4 bases; nucleotides not matched to a gene: 10. CDR3 sequence reads: CASSPLSPGTGTTGELFF. The CDR3 DNA sequence: TGTGCCAGCTCACCACTAAGTCCCGGGACAGGGACCACCGGGGAGCTGTTTTTT. The full variable domain, completed using reference TRBV18 and TRBJ2-2, is NAGVMQNPRHLVRRRGQEARLRCSPMKGHSHVYWYRQLPEEGLKFMVYLQKENIIDESGMPKERFSAEFPKEGPSILRIQQVVRGDSAAYFCASSPLSPGTGTTGELFFGEGSRLTVL.

This chain uses TRBV29-1 with TRBJ2-7; D unresolved. V was trimmed by 7 bases and J by 0 bases, leaving 7 bases between them. CDR3 length equals 11 residues. Germline values: CDR1 SQVTM, CDR2 ANQGSEA. The CDR3 bases are TGCAGCGGTACCTACTCCTACGAGCAGTACTTC. It translates to CSGTYSYEQYF.

The gene calls are TRBV6-2 or TRBV6-3 and TRBJ2-2, with unresolved D. The CDR3 contains 13 residues. CDR1 and CDR2 from the germline V gene are MNHEY and SVGEGT. V dropped 5 bases and J dropped 5 bases, with 9 bases sitting between them. CDR3 sequence reads: CASSQTFTGELFF. The CDR3 DNA reads TGTGCCAGCAGTCAGACATTTACCGGGGAGCTGTTTTTT.

The rearrangement joins TRBV19 to TRBJ1-2, with a weak D call TRBD1 (6 bases). This CDR3 has 13 amino acids. Per the germline V gene, CDR1 is LNHDA and CDR2 is SQIVND (reference sequence). The V end lost 3 bases, the J end lost 5 bases, and 10 bases lay between the germline ends. CDR3 DNA sequence: TGTGCCAGTAGTATTTCAGGGGAGTATGGCTACACCTTC. Residues: CASSISGEYGYTF.

V gene TRBV4-1 combines with J gene TRBJ1-1; tentative D call: TRBD1 (5 bases). The germline V gene has CDR1 MGHRA and CDR2 YSYEKL. V was trimmed by 4 bases and J by 1 base, leaving 22 bases between them. The CDR3 has 18 residues. The CDR3 DNA sequence: TGCGCCAGCAGCCGTCAGACAGAACCCAGAGAAACGAACACTGAAGCTTTCTTT. Protein product: CASSRQTEPRETNTEAFF.

The chain combines TRBV19 with TRBJ1-2; D not certain. Trimming took off 3 bases at V and 4 bases at J, with 3 bases between the two ends. CDR3 length: 11 amino acids. CDR1 is LNHDA, CDR2 SQIVND, per germline (reference sequence). CDR3 nucleotide sequence: TGTGCCAGTAGTATCGGCTATGGCTACACCTTC. Protein product: CASSIGYGYTF.